This entry lists 16 T cell receptor beta chains sequenced from one sample in a study of cytomegalovirus exposure and HLA in healthy donors. Amplification used 60 Vbeta primers and 13 Jbeta primers. Sequenced by immunoSEQ multiplex PCR; TCRdb stores in-frame clones only, minus some. The data contain some 200,000 clones, more than 65% of them seen just once; the ten biggest clones take up about 1.7%. Source material: PBMCs. The receptors come from a man aged 45 to 65 in good health and CMV-seronegative.

The chain carries TRBV6-6 and TRBJ2-3; TRBD2 aligns across 10 bases. This CDR3 has 14 amino acids. V lost 8 bases to trimming and J lost 1 base; unmatched junction nucleotides: 3. Per the germline V gene, CDR1 is MNHNY and CDR2 is SVGAGI (reference sequence). The CDR3 loop reads CASAGTSGTDTQYF. The DNA for the CDR3 is TGTGCCAGCGCAGGGACTAGCGGCACAGATACGCAGTATTTT.

This clone was observed a handful of times. V is TRBV5-1 and J is TRBJ1-3; the match to TRBD1 covers 9 bases. This CDR3 contains 14 residues. CDR1 and CDR2 from the germline V gene are SGHRS and YFSETQ. V shed 4 bases and J 4 bases; nucleotides not matched to a gene: 3. The CDR3 reads CASSPGQGGNTIYF. Written as DNA, the CDR3 is TGCGCCAGCAGCCCGGGACAGGGCGGAAACACCATATATTTT. Filled out from reference TRBV5-1 and TRBJ1-3, the complete variable domain reads KAGVTQTPRYLIKTRGQQVTLSCSPISGHRSVSWYQQTPGQGLQFLFEYFSETQRNKGNFPGRFSGRQFSNSRSEMNVSTLELGDSALYLCASSPGQGGNTIYFGEGSWLTVV.

This sequence joins TRBV27 and TRBJ2-1; 9 bases align to TRBD2. The CDR3 covers 16 residues. CDR1 is MNHEY and CDR2 is SMNVEV in the germline V gene (reference sequence). After removal of 6 bases from V and 8 bases from J, the junction contained 14 bases not matched to a gene. The CDR3 reads CASSPEFGLALDEQFF. The DNA for the CDR3 is TGTGCCAGCAGCCCGGAGTTTGGACTAGCGTTGGATGAGCAGTTCTTC.

This clone was observed a few times. The V gene is TRBV9, the J gene TRBJ2-2; 8 bases match TRBD2. Trimming at V came to 3 bases and at J to 4 bases, leaving 8 bases not matched to a gene. The germline V gene encodes CDR1 SGDLS and CDR2 YYNGEE. The CDR3 contains 16 residues. The CDR3 DNA sequence: TGTGCCAGCAGCGCCTCCAGGACTAGCTCCACCGGGGAGCTGTTTTTT. Translating it yields CASSASRTSSTGELFF.

The rearrangement uses TRBV25-1 and TRBJ2-1, with TRBD1 identical over 9 bases. The CDR3 contains 14 residues. The germline CDR1 and CDR2 sequences are MGHDK and SYGVNS. Trimming cost V 4 bases and J 13 bases; bases outside gene matches: 11. The CDR3 DNA follows: TGTGCCAGCAGTGGATCGGGACAGGGTCTGAGCCAGTTCTTC. Residues: CASSGSGQGLSQFF.

The gene calls are TRBV13 and TRBJ2-5; D is possibly TRBD2 (6 bases). The CDR3 totals 17 residues. Germline-derived CDR1 and CDR2 are PRHDT and FYEKMQ (reference sequence). Trimming stripped 5 bases from V and 3 bases from J, with 22 bases between. The CDR3 DNA is TGTGCCAGCAGCCCCCCTCGGGACTCCCTTTCGGAAGAGACCCAGTACTTC. Translated, it gives CASSPPRDSLSEETQYF. The variable domain in full, with the rest retrieved from reference TRBV13 and TRBJ2-5, is AAGVIQSPRHLIKEKRETATLKCYPIPRHDTVYWYQQGPGQDPQFLISFYEKMQSDKGSIPDRFSAQQFSDYHSELNMSSLELGDSALYFCASSPPRDSLSEETQYFGPGTRLLVL.

The J gene is TRBJ2-7, the V gene TRBV27; D gene unclear. The CDR3 spans 15 residues. The V and J ends lost 3 bases and 0 bases respectively, with 12 bases between them. Germline assignment: CDR1 MNHEY and CDR2 SMNVEV (reference sequence). The CDR3 loop is CASSFLPMSSYEQYF. For the CDR3, the DNA is TGTGCCAGCAGTTTTTTGCCGATGAGCTCCTACGAGCAGTACTTC.

This chain connects TRBV30 to TRBJ1-2, with D maybe TRBD1 (5 bases). Germline V gene data show CDR1 as GTSNPN and CDR2 as SVGIG (reference sequence). CDR3 length: 14 residues. V lost 0 bases to trimming and J lost 1 base, with 9 bases between them. CDR3 sequence reads: CAWSVIQVNYGYTF. CDR3 DNA: TGTGCCTGGAGTGTAATACAGGTTAACTATGGCTACACCTTC.

This sequence joins TRBV5-6 and TRBJ2-3; perhaps TRBD2 as D (6 bases). V lost 3 bases, J lost 0 bases, and 11 bases lay in between. Germline CDR1 reads SGHDT; CDR2 reads YYEEEE. CDR3 length: 15 amino acids. The CDR3 loop reads CASSSGASSTDTQYF. The DNA for the CDR3 is TGTGCCAGCAGCTCGGGAGCTTCTAGCACAGATACGCAGTATTTT.

This rearrangement joins TRBV6-4 to TRBJ2-1; TRBD2 matches at 8 bases. The CDR3 loop spans 14 amino acids. Germline assignment: CDR1 MRHNA and CDR2 SNTAGT. V gave up 3 bases and J gave up 3 bases; unmatched junction bases: 1. CDR3 in DNA: TGTGCCAGCAGTGATCTAGCGGGCTACAATGAGCAGTTCTTC. Residues: CASSDLAGYNEQFF.

The rearrangement joins TRBV5-1 to TRBJ2-1; 9 nucleotides agree with TRBD2. CDR3 length: 15 amino acids. V was pared by 5 bases and J by 0 bases, with 3 bases of the junction left unmatched. Germline V lookup: CDR1 SGHRS, CDR2 YFSETQ. The CDR3, as DNA: TGCGCCAGCAGTTTTAGCGGGAGCTCCTACAATGAGCAGTTCTTC. Translated, it gives CASSFSGSSYNEQFF.

CDR3 nucleotide sequence: TGTGCCAGCAGCTTAAAGCCCGAGGGCTCCTACGAGCAGTACTTC. Translation gives CASSLKPEGSYEQYF. The chain uses TRBV7-6 and TRBJ2-7; tentatively, D is TRBD2 (5 bases). V lost 2 bases to trimming and J lost 0 bases, with 11 bases between them. Per germline, CDR1 SGHVS and CDR2 FNYEAQ. The CDR3 covers 15 residues. Combining the CDR3 with reference TRBV7-6 and TRBJ2-7 gives the whole variable domain GAGVSQSPRYKVTKRGQDVALRCDPISGHVSLYWYRQALGQGPEFLTYFNYEAQQDKSGLPNDRFSAERPEGSISTLTIQRTEQRDSAMYRCASSLKPEGSYEQYFGPGTRLTVT.

This sequence joins TRBV28 and TRBJ1-6; 9 nucleotides align to TRBD1. The CDR3 totals 14 residues. Germline assignment: CDR1 MDHEN and CDR2 SYDVKM. V shed 11 bases and J 8 bases; nucleotides not matched to a gene: 10. The CDR3 spells CAGRQGGIYSPLHF. Written as DNA, the CDR3 is TGTGCCGGTCGACAGGGGGGGATTTATTCACCCCTCCACTTT.

V is TRBV7-6 and J is TRBJ2-1; tentatively, D is TRBD2 (6 bases). Germline V lookup: CDR1 SGHVS, CDR2 FNYEAQ. Trimming removed 1 base at V and 4 bases at J, with 23 bases between. The CDR3 sequence is 19 residues long. CDR3: CASSLGGTRYITTYNEQFF. CDR3 DNA sequence: TGTGCCAGCAGCTTAGGTGGGACTCGATACATAACAACTTACAATGAGCAGTTCTTC.

The chain combines TRBV2 with TRBJ2-1; D is perhaps TRBD2 (5 bases). Per the germline V gene, CDR1 is SNHLY and CDR2 is FYNNEI. Trimming took 4 bases from V and 4 from J, leaving 8 bases between them. The CDR3 is made up of 13 amino acids. CDR3 DNA sequence: TGTGCCAGCAGTGTTAGCGTATACAATGAGCAGTTCTTC. Amino acids: CASSVSVYNEQFF.

J is TRBJ2-1 and V is TRBV7-9; 10 bases agree with TRBD1. Losses at the gene ends were 5 bases for V and 7 bases for J; bases not matched to a gene: 5. In germline, CDR1 is SEHNR, CDR2 FQNEAQ (reference sequence). CDR3 size: 14 residues. This CDR3 is CASSHRDRGNEQFF. The CDR3 DNA follows: TGTGCCAGCAGCCACCGGGACAGGGGAAATGAGCAGTTCTTC.